The clone carrying this T cell receptor (beta chain) was seen repeatedly, ten times or more. Its antigen is not identified. TCRdb reprocessed the 5' RACE reads with MiXCR, giving one entry per CDR3 protein. The sample has around 120,000 distinct CDR3 sequences, 6.5% to 9% seen once; the top ten hold 2.7%. This entry is derived from a study of T cells after yellow fever vaccination. Findings of the study overall: Post-booster repertoires again held most primary-vaccination clones (roughly 96% CD4, about 90% CD8).

From germline, CDR1 is SGHTA and CDR2 FQGNSA. The CDR3 is made up of 16 amino acids. J was trimmed by 5 bases and V by 5 bases; bases with no gene match: 9. The material was CD4+ T cells sorted from PBMCs, obtained about 49 days after the first yellow fever vaccination. The J gene is TRBJ2-5, the V gene TRBV7-2; 12 bases match TRBD2. The TCR was taken from a man aged 18 to 30 who received the YFV17D yellow fever vaccine. In nucleotides, the CDR3 is TGTGCCAGCAGCCAAGCTAGCGGGGGGGCCGGTGAGACCCAGTACTTC. The encoded protein is CASSQASGGAGETQYF.